This T cell receptor (beta chain) was documented in a study of T cells in Graves' hyperthyroidism and ophthalmopathy. This clonotype came up a few times. With duration under 3 months, ophthalmopathy was active: Clinical Activity Score at least 3, NOSPECS at least 4. Reasons for excluding patients were uncontrolled infection, other autoimmune disease, pregnancy or lactation. Each diagnosis was grounded in clinical symptoms, serum thyroxine and TRAb, thyroid ultrasound, and orbital computed tomography. Amplified regions were TCR beta CDR3 sequences from RNA transcripts. The TCR CDR3 was amplified in a first-round RT-PCR using the HTBI primer set. TCRdb reprocessed the multiplex PCR reads with MiXCR, giving one entry per CDR3 protein. Of roughly 530,000 distinct CDR3 sequences listed, roughly 18% are singletons. The source material was blood. This sequence originates from a woman in her late teens or twenties with Graves' ophthalmopathy.

The CDR3, as DNA: TGTGCCAGCAGTTGGGAACAGGGGACCTCCTACGAGCAGTACTTC. It specifies CASSWEQGTSYEQYF. V is TRBV27 and J is TRBJ2-7; TRBD1 aligns across 7 bases. The CDR3 loop spans 15 amino acids. Germline-derived CDR1 and CDR2 are MNHEY and SMNVEV (reference sequence). Trimming cost V 4 bases and J 0 bases; bases outside gene matches: 6.